These 22 T cell receptor beta chains originate from one sample sequenced in a study of CXCR3-negative and CXCR3-positive naive CD8 T cells. Researchers prepared the TRB cDNA libraries using 5' RACE with UMI labels. TCRdb reprocessed the 5' RACE reads and keeps a single row for each CDR3 protein, giving no DNA. The sample table includes approximately 66,000 distinct CDR3 sequences. The sequenced sample was naive CXCR3- CD8+ T cells from blood. The subset here: CD45RO-CCR7+CD27+CD95- naive CD8+ T cells lacking CXCR3 (TNR3-). The receptors here all came from a human donor in good health. Some clones in this sample may be carry-over from other donors' samples.

The V gene is TRBV28, the J gene TRBJ2-1; TCRdb reports TRBD1, a call that lacks DNA to check it against. Germline CDR1 and CDR2: MDHEN and SYDVKM. The CDR3 covers 16 residues. CDR3 sequence: CASSLPGGGLYNEQFF.

The chain combines TRBV5-1 with TRBJ2-7. This CDR3 is 15 amino acids long. CDR1 and CDR2 (germline): SGHRS, YFSETQ. CDR3 sequence reads: CASSLGDTEFYEQYF.

The chain carries TRBV6-6 and TRBJ1-5; lacking DNA, the TRBD1 call made by TCRdb goes unchecked. Germline V gene lookup returns CDR1 MNHNY and CDR2 SVGAGI (reference sequence). The length of the CDR3 is 18 residues. This chain's CDR3 is CASSYLQGPQENNQPQHF.

V is TRBV5-1 and J is TRBJ2-1; TCRdb's D call of TRBD2 is untestable without DNA. Germline values: CDR1 SGHRS, CDR2 YFSETQ. This CDR3 region has 12 residues. The CDR3 loop is CASRGRAGEQFF.

The chain carries TRBV29-1 and TRBJ2-5; the TRBD1 assignment by TCRdb is unverifiable without DNA. This CDR3 is built from 16 residues. Germline V lookup: CDR1 SQVTM, CDR2 ANQGSEA. CDR3 amino acids: CSVAPLPGHTTETQYF.

The V call is TRBV4-2, the J call TRBJ1-1. CDR1 LGHNA and CDR2 YNFKEQ come from the germline V gene. CDR3 length equals 15 residues. The CDR3 loop reads CASSQDWRGNTEAFF.

V usage is TRBV19 and J usage is TRBJ2-5; there is no DNA to check the TCRdb D call of TRBD1. Germline CDR1 is LNHDA and CDR2 is SQIVND (reference sequence). The CDR3 has 15 residues. CDR3 residues: CASSIGGPEAETQYF.

The V gene is TRBV7-2, the J gene TRBJ2-7; TCRdb's D call of TRBD1 is untestable without DNA. The CDR3 loop spans 15 amino acids. Germline V gives CDR1 SGHTA, CDR2 FQGNSA. The CDR3 sequence: CASSAGTGLSYEQYF.

The chain carries TRBV5-1 and TRBJ2-7; TCRdb indicates TRBD1, and absent DNA this call remains unverified. The CDR3 has 15 residues. Germline V CDR1 and CDR2: SGHRS, YFSETQ. CDR3 amino acids: CASSLAEGHEYEQYF.

The rearrangement joins TRBV29-1 to TRBJ2-1. The CDR3 is 12 amino acids. Germline values: CDR1 SQVTM, CDR2 ANQGSEA. The chain's CDR3 is CSVEDLVAEQFF.

The rearrangement joins TRBV29-1 to TRBJ2-1; TCRdb's D call, TRBD2, is unchecked because there is no DNA. This CDR3 has 12 residues. Germline V gene sequence: CDR1 SQVTM, CDR2 ANQGSEA. The CDR3 here is CSVDGGGNEQFF.

The chain recombines TRBV29-1 with TRBJ2-3; there is no DNA to check the TCRdb D call of TRBD1. The CDR3 spans 15 residues. The germline gives CDR1 SQVTM, CDR2 ANQGSEA. CDR3 sequence reads: CSVDLADTRLDTQYF.

CDR3 protein: CSARDQVAGDTQYF. The V gene is TRBV20-1, the J gene TRBJ2-3. The CDR3 runs to 14 residues. Per germline, CDR1 DFQATT and CDR2 SNEGSKA (reference sequence).

The chain combines TRBV12-3 or TRBV12-4 with TRBJ2-2; the D call from TCRdb, TRBD2, cannot be confirmed without DNA. The CDR3 is 16 amino acids. This chain's CDR3 is CASSILGVANTGELFF.

This rearrangement joins TRBV11-3 to TRBJ2-7; without DNA, the TCRdb call of TRBD2 cannot be checked. CDR1 and CDR2 from the germline V gene are SGHNT and YENEEA. The CDR3 sequence is 17 residues long. This CDR3 is CASSSGVAGGPRYEQYF.

V and J are TRBV6-5 and TRBJ2-5; TCRdb returns TRBD1, unconfirmable since there is no DNA. Germline V gene sequence: CDR1 MNHEY, CDR2 SVGAGI. This CDR3 has 13 amino acids. CDR3 sequence reads: CASSYDRGKTQYF.

This clonotype registers medium-sized by frequency. This chain links TRBV7-6 with TRBJ2-3; there is no DNA to check the TCRdb D call of TRBD1. The CDR3 is made up of 16 amino acids. Germline V lookup: CDR1 SGHVS, CDR2 FNYEAQ. CDR3 loop: CASGSIAGARADTQYF.

The chain employs TRBV29-1 and TRBJ1-2; TCRdb proposes TRBD1, but this gene call is untestable without DNA. The CDR3 contains 12 residues. Germline V gives CDR1 SQVTM, CDR2 ANQGSEA. The CDR3: CSVYGGRNGYTF. Full variable domain (remainder filled in from reference TRBV29-1 and TRBJ1-2): SAVISQKPSRDICQRGTSLTIQCQVDSQVTMMFWYRQQPGQSLTLIATANQGSEATYESGFVIDKFPISRPNLTFSTLTVSNMSPEDSSIYLCSVYGGRNGYTFGSGTRLTVV.

The chain has TRBV25-1 and TRBJ1-1; TCRdb's D gene call, TRBD1, goes unchecked for lack of DNA. CDR3 size: 14 residues. Germline assignment: CDR1 MGHDK and CDR2 SYGVNS. CDR3 loop: CASRPDREGTEAFF.

V is TRBV28 and J is TRBJ2-3; lacking DNA, the TRBD1 call made by TCRdb goes unchecked. The CDR3 has 15 amino acids. Looked up from germline, CDR1 is MDHEN and CDR2 is SYDVKM. CDR3 region: CASSLWTEGTDTQYF.

V usage is TRBV3-1 and J usage is TRBJ2-1; without DNA, the TCRdb call of TRBD1 cannot be checked. This CDR3 is built from 15 residues. The germline gives CDR1 LGHDT, CDR2 YNNKEL (reference sequence). The chain's CDR3 is CASSQGGGGYNEQFF.

The chain joins TRBV5-1 to TRBJ2-2; the D call of TRBD1 rests on TCRdb alone, since no DNA is present to check it. Germline values: CDR1 SGHRS, CDR2 YFSETQ. CDR3 size: 14 residues. CDR3 in amino acids: CASSPGQGDGELFF.